Here is one T cell receptor beta chain with its context. The entry originates in a study of blood T cell repertoires in COVID-19. V was cut by 0 bases and J by 4 bases, with 4 bases left in between. Germline V CDR1 and CDR2: LNHNV, YYDKDF (reference sequence). The CDR3 is 13 residues long. Generated by immunoSEQ multiplex PCR, the TCRdb table keeps only in-frame clones and is missing some. The repertoire holds around 120,000 clones, with 90% as singletons. The material sequenced was peripheral blood. This clonotype originated in a woman aged 60-75 years with COVID-19, enrolled during active disease. The gene calls are TRBV15 and TRBJ1-3, with D unclear. The CDR3 here is CATSRERGNTIYF. The CDR3 DNA sequence: TGTGCCACCAGCAGAGAGAGAGGAAACACCATATATTTT.